This T cell receptor (beta chain) came from a study of cytomegalovirus exposure and HLA in healthy donors. This PCR relied on a set of 60 Vbeta primers and 13 Jbeta primers. Assay used: immunoSEQ multiplex PCR; TCRdb lists only in-frame clones, some missing. The sample lists about 52,000 clones, 55% to 85% seen once, with 9% to 9.5% in the top ten. Germline lookup yields CDR1 SNHLY and CDR2 FYNNEI. With 7 bases removed from V and 0 bases from J, the gap between germline ends came to 10 bases. The CDR3 totals 14 residues. The receptor was derived from a woman aged 50 to 60 in good health and CMV-seronegative. Input material: PBMCs. The chain carries TRBV2 and TRBJ2-1; D remains unclear. The CDR3 region is CASTLSSSYNEQFF. In DNA, the CDR3 is TGTGCCAGCACGTTATCCAGCTCCTACAATGAGCAGTTCTTC.